The clone carrying this T cell receptor beta chain was seen a single time. Per germline, CDR1 LNHDA and CDR2 SQIVND (reference sequence). The CDR3 runs 14 residues. Deletions cut 8 bases from V and 0 bases from J, with 13 bases between. The data were obtained in a study of PD-L1 blockade in urothelial cancer. Study information: Each blood sample yielded a median of about 150,000 T cells.

The table came from immunoSEQ multiplex PCR; TCRdb's copy has only in-frame clones and leaves some out. The sample records about 35,000 clones, around 80% being singletons. The V gene is TRBV19, the J gene TRBJ1-1; the D gene is possibly TRBD1 (5 bases). The material was PBMCs, obtained around atezolizumab (anti-PD-L1) treatment. The TCR comes from a man in his 70s with urothelial cancer. The CDR3 reads CASPPAGMNTEAFF. The CDR3 bases are TGTGCCAGTCCCCCGGCAGGGATGAACACTGAAGCTTTCTTT.